This T cell receptor (beta chain) was recorded in a study of cytomegalovirus exposure and HLA in healthy donors. General study results and limits: The study recorded 164 TCR beta chains that were cytomegalovirus-associated. High specificity and sensitivity for cytomegalovirus status were reported for the classifier. Rare TCR sequences dominated, though some public TCRs recurred in many donors.

Assay: immunoSEQ multiplex PCR; the TCRdb copy retains only in-frame clones and omits some. The table has some 340,000 clones, roughly 87% seen once. The germline gives CDR1 LGHNA, CDR2 YSLEER. Trimming took off 5 bases at V and 0 bases at J, with 11 bases between the two ends. The CDR3 spans 14 residues. As to this clone: Its specificity is not known.

Sample: PBMCs. The chain couples TRBV4-3 to TRBJ2-7, with TRBD2 as a possible D gene (6 bases). The sequence derives from a woman younger than 45 in good health and CMV-seropositive. The CDR3 DNA reads as TGCGCCAGCAGCTCGGGGGATCACTCCTACGAGCAGTACTTC. Encoded protein: CASSSGDHSYEQYF.